The next 24 T cell receptor beta chains were all read from a single sample in a study of tissue T cells after allogeneic stem cell transplantation. Method: immunoSEQ multiplex PCR; TCRdb's copy keeps in-frame clones and lacks some. The table lists 6,500 to 7,000 clones, about 50% of them singletons. Noted time point: mouse harvest day 7 after allogeneic transplant. Mouse grafts combined 10^7 T-cell-depleted bone marrow cells with 10^6 splenic CD5+ T cells. Material: gut tissue. These receptors came from a female BALB/c mouse given C57BL/6 T cells with graft-versus-host disease after an allogeneic hematopoietic cell transplant.

This clone has only a few counts. All gene names here are mouse names. The read comes to an end 1 residue before the CDR3 does, leaving the germline J gene to fill in the end. The gene calls are TRBV2 and TRBJ1-4, with 9 bases identical to TRBD1. The junction had 9 bases not matched to a gene; V was cut back by 6 bases and J by 7 bases. The V gene's germline CDR1 is LGHNA and CDR2 YSYQKL. This CDR3 has 15 amino acids. This CDR3 reads CASRLQGAGTERLFF. CDR3 DNA (partial): TGTGCCAGCAGGCTACAGGGGGCAGGGACCGAAAGATTATTT.

A note on this clone: Germline and genes: mouse. The read finishes 1 residue shy of the CDR3 end, and the germline J gene is used to complete it. J is TRBJ2-4 and V is TRBV23; the D call of TRBD1 is as the table states it, not checked on the DNA. Germline values: CDR1 KGHTA, CDR2 FQNQQP. CDR3 length equals 13 residues. CDR3 protein: CSSSQSDRNTLYF. The CDR3 DNA, read in part, is TGCTCCAGCAGTCAATCTGACAGAAACACCTTGTAC.

There are a few counts of this clone. Gene names follow the mouse nomenclature. The read finishes 1 residue shy of the CDR3 end, and the germline J gene is used to complete it. The chain uses TRBV13-2 and TRBJ2-7; D is possibly TRBD1 (5 bases). Germline V CDR1 and CDR2: NNHNN, SYGAGS (reference sequence). CDR3 length: 11 residues. Trimming took off 2 bases at V and 5 bases at J, with 5 bases between the two ends. The CDR3 bases that were read are TGTGCCAGCGGTGACAGGGATGAACAGTAC. Protein sequence: CASGDRDEQY. The full CDR3 protein is CASGDRDEQYF.

Concerning this clone itself: Gene names refer to mouse genes. The read ends 1 residue shy of where the CDR3 ends; the end is completed using the germline J gene. The gene calls are TRBV26 and TRBJ2-7, with D possibly being TRBD1 (6 bases). The CDR3 runs to 12 residues. V lost 6 bases and J lost 4, with 10 bases in between. CDR1 is KGHPV, CDR2 FQNQEV, per germline (reference sequence). CDR3 protein: CASSLDRYEQYF. CDR3 DNA, as far as it was read: TGTGCCAGCAGCCTGGACAGATATGAACAGTAC.

This clone was seen a few times. Gene names are mouse gene names. The read ends 1 residue early relative to the CDR3; the germline J gene fills the gap. The sample holds other DNA sequences that translate to the same CDR3. This sequence joins TRBV26 and TRBJ1-1; 7 nucleotides align to TRBD1. V trimming: 3 bases; J trimming: 0 bases; junction bases outside the gene matches: 1. The CDR3 is made up of 14 amino acids. In germline, CDR1 is KGHPV, CDR2 FQNQEV (reference sequence). The CDR3 sequence is CASSLGTANTEVFF. The part of the CDR3 DNA that was read is TGTGCCAGCAGTCTTGGGACAGCAAACACAGAAGTCTTC.

On this clone itself: The genes and germline here are from mouse. The observed sequence ends 1 residue before the CDR3 terminus, with the missing tail filled in from the germline J gene. This chain links TRBV4 with TRBJ2-5; D uncertain. Germline CDR1 reads LGHDT; CDR2 reads YNNKQL (reference sequence). Trimming took off 5 bases at V and 0 bases at J, with 6 bases between the two ends. This CDR3 comprises 13 residues. The CDR3 loop is CASSPRNQDTQYF. The sequenced CDR3 bases are TGTGCCAGCAGCCCTCGTAACCAAGACACCCAGTAC.

In the case of this clone: The genes are named according to mouse. The read gets to within 1 residue of the CDR3 end, and the germline J gene fills in the rest. The chain couples TRBV3 to TRBJ2-5; 7 bases align to TRBD2. V gave up 1 base and J gave up 2 bases; unmatched junction bases: 0. CDR1 is SNHLY and CDR2 is FYNGKV in the germline V gene (reference sequence). CDR3 size: 14 residues. CDR3 bases read: TGTGCCAGCAGCTTAGTGGGGGGCCAAGACACCCAGTAC. It specifies CASSLVGGQDTQY. The CDR3 reads in full as CASSLVGGQDTQYF.

About this clone: Genes here carry mouse names. Read data end 1 residue before the CDR3 end; the end is taken from the germline J gene. The chain uses TRBV26 and TRBJ1-6; 8 nucleotides agree with TRBD1. Being an ORF, TRBJ1-6 has a function that is uncertain. The V gene's germline CDR1 is KGHPV and CDR2 FQNQEV (reference sequence). This CDR3 has 14 residues. With 4 bases clipped from V and 7 bases from J, the junction kept 3 bases outside the gene matches. The sequenced part of the CDR3 DNA is TGTGCCAGCAGTCGGACAGGGCTGAATTCGCCCCTCTAC. Protein product: CASSRTGLNSPLY. The CDR3 in its entirety is CASSRTGLNSPLYF.

On this clone: The genes and germline here are from mouse. The sequenced fragment ends 1 residue before the CDR3 boundary, so the rest is inferred from the germline J gene. The chain is built from TRBV26 and TRBJ1-6; D is unclear. TRBJ1-6 belongs to the ORF category, with a function that is uncertain. The CDR3 spans 13 residues. CDR1 KGHPV and CDR2 FQNQEV come from the germline V gene (reference sequence). Trimming took off 2 bases at V and 4 bases at J, with 3 bases between the two ends. The CDR3 protein is CASSLAYNSPLYF. The CDR3 DNA, read in part, is TGTGCCAGCAGTCTGGCTTATAATTCGCCCCTCTAC.

This clone has a handful of counts. Here the gene names and germline are mouse. The read halts 1 residue ahead of the CDR3 end, with the missing end drawn from the germline J gene. This chain links TRBV3 with TRBJ1-5, with 9 bases aligning to TRBD1. With V trimmed by 4 bases and J by 6 bases, 1 base remained unmatched. The CDR3 runs 13 residues. Looked up from germline, CDR1 is SNHLY and CDR2 is FYNGKV (reference sequence). The sequenced part of the CDR3 DNA is TGTGCCAGCAGCTGGGGACAGGGCCAGGCTCCGCTT. This encodes CASSWGQGQAPL. Given in full, the CDR3 is CASSWGQGQAPLF.

A remark on this clone: All gene names here are mouse names. The sequenced part of the CDR3 DNA is TGTGCCAGCAGTCAGACAAACACAGAAGTCTTC. Its translation is CASSQTNTEVF. In full, the CDR3 is CASSQTNTEVFF. V is TRBV26 and J is TRBJ1-1; D unresolved. With the read ending 1 residue before the CDR3 end, the germline J gene is used to fill in that end. Germline V gene data show CDR1 as KGHPV and CDR2 as FQNQEV (reference sequence). This CDR3 has 12 amino acids. V was clipped by 4 bases and J by 0 bases, with 3 bases between them.

Comment on this clone: Each gene name is a mouse one. With the read ending 1 residue before the CDR3 end, the germline J gene is used to fill in that end. The J gene is TRBJ1-1, the V gene TRBV26, with unresolved D. The CDR3 is 11 residues long. Germline lookup yields CDR1 KGHPV and CDR2 FQNQEV (reference sequence). V was pared by 6 bases and J by 7 bases, with 9 bases between. CDR3 amino acids: CASSLDIEVFF. The DNA read from the CDR3 is TGTGCCAGCAGCCTCGACATAGAAGTCTTC.

On this clone itself: The genes and germline here are from mouse. The CDR3 is cut off 1 residue early in the read; its end comes from the germline J gene. The genes are TRBV1 and TRBJ1-4; 7 nucleotides align to TRBD1. Germline V CDR1 and CDR2: NSQYPW, LRSPGD (reference sequence). CDR3 length: 15 residues. With 3 bases clipped from V and 0 bases from J, the junction kept 1 base outside the gene matches. The CDR3 loop reads CTCSATGVSNERLFF. The CDR3 bases that were read are TGCACCTGCAGTGCCACAGGGGTTTCCAACGAAAGATTATTT.

The sample holds one count of this clone. Mouse names are used for the genes. The read terminates 1 residue before the CDR3 end, so the remaining end is supplied by the germline J gene. This chain connects TRBV12-2 to TRBJ1-1; the match to TRBD1 covers 7 bases. Germline lookup yields CDR1 SGHLS and CDR2 HYDKME. The ends lost 2 bases at V and 1 base at J; junction bases unmatched: 3. CDR3 size: 14 residues. The part of the CDR3 DNA that was read is TGTGCCAGCTCTCCCCAGGGGGGAAACACAGAAGTCTTC. Translated, it gives CASSPQGGNTEVF. The CDR3 in its entirety is CASSPQGGNTEVFF.

On this clone itself: Mouse gene names apply. The read terminates 1 residue before the CDR3 end, so the remaining end is supplied by the germline J gene. V gene TRBV13-3 combines with J gene TRBJ2-4; D uncertain. Looked up from germline, CDR1 is NNHDY and CDR2 is SYVADS. The ends were cut back, 4 bases at V and 1 base at J, with 4 bases in the middle. This CDR3 is 12 amino acids long. The CDR3 bases that were read are TGTGCCAGCAGTCAGCGTCAAAACACCTTGTAC. It is translated as CASSQRQNTLY. The entire CDR3 reads CASSQRQNTLYF. Combining the CDR3 with reference TRBV13-3 and TRBJ2-4 gives the whole variable domain EAAVTQSPRSKVAVTGGKVTLSCHQTNNHDYMYWYRQDTGHGLRLIHYSYVADSTEKGDIPDGYKASRPSQENFSLILELASLSQTAVYFCASSQRQNTLYFGAGTRLSVL.

By share, this clone counts as medium-sized (0.01 to 0.1%). Genes and germline come from the mouse. CDR3 loop: CASSSSGYTGQLYF. Partial CDR3 DNA: TGTGCTAGCAGTTCCTCGGGATATACCGGGCAGCTCTAC. The chain carries TRBV29 and TRBJ2-2; D ambiguous. The CDR3 extends 1 residue past the end of the read, so its final part is completed from the germline J gene. The germline V gene encodes CDR1 MSHET and CDR2 SYDVDS. The V end was cut by 4 bases, the J end by 5 bases, with 11 bases between. The CDR3 loop spans 14 amino acids. Filled out from reference TRBV29 and TRBJ2-2, the complete variable domain reads DMKVTQMPRYLIKRMGENVLLECGQDMSHETMYWYRQDPGLGLQLIYISYDVDSNSEGDIPKGYRVSRKKREHFSLILDSAKTNQTSVYFCASSSSGYTGQLYFGEGSKLTVL.

Details on this clone: The gene symbols are mouse symbols. The read falls 1 residue short of the CDR3 end, and the missing part is taken from the germline J gene. V is TRBV16 and J is TRBJ2-4; 11 bases align to TRBD2. V shed 5 bases, J shed 7 bases, and the junction held 5 bases outside the gene matches. Germline V gene sequence: CDR1 SGHSA, CDR2 FRNQAP. This CDR3 contains 14 residues. The CDR3 DNA, read in part, is TGTGCAAGCAGCCTTACTGGGGGGGCTTACACCTTGTAC. Protein sequence: CASSLTGGAYTLY. From start to end, the CDR3 is CASSLTGGAYTLYF. Based on the CDR3 plus reference TRBV16 and TRBJ2-4, the full variable domain is NAGVIQTPRHKVTGKGQEATLWCEPISGHSAVFWYRQTIVQGLEFLTYFRNQAPIDDSGMPKERFSAQMPNQSHSTLKIQSTQPQDSAVYLCASSLTGGAYTLYFGAGTRLSVL.

With regard to this clone: Any gene name here is a mouse gene name. Read coverage stops 1 residue before the CDR3 terminus; the germline J gene supplies the remainder. The chain has TRBV13-2 and TRBJ2-2; 9 bases match TRBD2. The germline gives CDR1 NNHNN, CDR2 SYGAGS (reference sequence). The CDR3 length is 17 residues. The V gene end was trimmed by 0 bases and the J gene end by 1 base; junction bases not matched to a gene: 4. The CDR3 region is CASGDDWGALNTGQLYF. The covered CDR3 bases are TGTGCCAGCGGTGATGACTGGGGGGCGCTAAACACCGGGCAGCTCTAC.

In the case of this clone: Any gene name here is a mouse gene name. The read terminates 1 residue before the CDR3 end, so the remaining end is supplied by the germline J gene. This chain connects TRBV26 to TRBJ2-3; tentatively, D is TRBD1 (5 bases). CDR3 length: 12 amino acids. In germline, CDR1 is KGHPV, CDR2 FQNQEV (reference sequence). Trimming cost V 4 bases and J 3 bases, with 5 bases left between them. The CDR3 bases that were read are TGTGCCAGCAGTCCAGGGGCAGAAACGCTGTAT. Its translation: CASSPGAETLY. The full CDR3 reads CASSPGAETLYF.

This clone was observed a few times. Gene names follow the mouse nomenclature. The CDR3 end is not reached by the read, which stops 1 residue before it; the germline J gene fills it in. V is TRBV31 and J is TRBJ1-4; 8 bases fit TRBD1. Germline assignment: CDR1 GKSSPN and CDR2 SITVG. The CDR3 has 17 amino acids. V lost 0 bases, J lost 4 bases, and 10 bases stayed unmatched. Incomplete CDR3 DNA: TGTGCCTGGAGTCTAGCCCCCCCAGGGGGCGGCAACGAAAGATTATTT. Translation gives CAWSLAPPGGGNERLF. The whole CDR3 sequence is CAWSLAPPGGGNERLFF. Filled out from reference TRBV31 and TRBJ1-4, the complete variable domain reads AQTIHQWPVAEIKAVGSPLSLGCTIKGKSSPNLYWYWQATGGTLQQLFYSITVGQVESVVQLNLSASRPKDDQFILSTEKLLLSHSGFYLCAWSLAPPGGGNERLFFGHGTKLSVL.

This clone was seen only a few times. Mouse germline and gene names are used. The read comes to an end 1 residue before the CDR3 does, leaving the germline J gene to fill in the end. The genes are TRBV13-3 and TRBJ1-4; unclear D gene. The germline V gene has CDR1 NNHDY and CDR2 SYVADS. Trimming stripped 6 bases from V and 0 bases from J, with 6 bases between. CDR3 length equals 13 residues. CDR3 DNA, as far as it was read: TGTGCCAGCACACCAGTTTCCAACGAAAGATTATTT. Translating gives CASTPVSNERLF. The whole CDR3 sequence reads CASTPVSNERLFF. The full variable domain, rest sourced from reference TRBV13-3 and TRBJ1-4, is EAAVTQSPRSKVAVTGGKVTLSCHQTNNHDYMYWYRQDTGHGLRLIHYSYVADSTEKGDIPDGYKASRPSQENFSLILELASLSQTAVYFCASTPVSNERLFFGHGTKLSVL.

Note on this clone: Mouse germline and gene names are used. Incomplete CDR3 DNA: TGCTCCAGTCGGGACAGGGGGGACACAGAAGTCTTC. Translating gives CSSRDRGDTEVF. The CDR3, in full, reads CSSRDRGDTEVFF. The chain carries TRBV23 and TRBJ1-1; the D segment call TRBD1 is taken from the table without a DNA check. The sequence runs out 1 residue before the end of the CDR3; the remainder is reconstructed from the germline J gene. The CDR3 covers 13 residues. Germline V gene lookup returns CDR1 KGHTA and CDR2 FQNQQP. Combining the CDR3 with reference TRBV23 and TRBJ1-1 gives the whole variable domain DAAVTQKPRYLIKMKGQEAEMKCIPEKGHTAVFWYQQKQSKELKFLIYFQNQQPLDQIDMVKERFSAVCPSSSLCSLGIRTCEAEDSALYLCSSRDRGDTEVFFGKGTRLTVV.

Concerning this clone itself: The genes and germline here are from mouse. The CDR3 bases that were read are TGTGCCTGGAGTCTGGGACAGGGGTCCACCAACGAAAGATTATTT. This codes for CAWSLGQGSTNERLF. The entire CDR3 is CAWSLGQGSTNERLFF. The rearrangement links TRBV31 to TRBJ1-4; 10 bases agree with TRBD1. Read data end 1 residue before the CDR3 end; the end is taken from the germline J gene. V gave up 0 bases and J gave up 3 bases; unmatched junction bases: 4. This CDR3 spans 16 amino acids. CDR1 is GKSSPN, CDR2 SITVG, per germline.

A remark on this clone: Genes and germline are mouse. The sequenced fragment ends 1 residue before the CDR3 boundary, so the rest is inferred from the germline J gene. J is TRBJ1-3 and V is TRBV2; D remains ambiguous. Germline lookup yields CDR1 LGHNA and CDR2 YSYQKL. The CDR3 length is 14 residues. Trimming cost V 4 bases and J 0 bases, with 7 bases left between them. CDR3: CASSPRSSGNTLYF. Partial CDR3 DNA: TGTGCCAGCAGCCCCAGATCTTCTGGAAATACGCTCTAT.